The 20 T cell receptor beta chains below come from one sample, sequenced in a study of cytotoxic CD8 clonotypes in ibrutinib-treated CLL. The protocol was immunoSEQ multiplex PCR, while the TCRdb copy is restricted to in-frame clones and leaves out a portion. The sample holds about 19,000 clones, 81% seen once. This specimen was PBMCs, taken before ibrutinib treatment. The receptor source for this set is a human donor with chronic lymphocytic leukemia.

CDR3 nucleotide sequence: TGTGCCAGCAGCCCGTGGGGGCAGGGGCCTAACGAGCAGTACTTC. Its translation is CASSPWGQGPNEQYF. This chain connects TRBV5-5 to TRBJ2-7; a possible D gene is TRBD1 (6 bases). The V and J ends lost 4 bases and 5 bases respectively, with 19 bases between them. The CDR3 length is 15 residues. Germline CDR1 and CDR2: SGHKS and YYEKEE (reference sequence).

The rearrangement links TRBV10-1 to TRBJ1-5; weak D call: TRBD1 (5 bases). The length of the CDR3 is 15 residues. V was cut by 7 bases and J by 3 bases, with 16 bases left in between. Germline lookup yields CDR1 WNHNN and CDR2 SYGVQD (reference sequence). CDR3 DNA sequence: TGCGCCAGCATCATCCTCCAGGGCTCCAATCAGCCCCAGCATTTT. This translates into CASIILQGSNQPQHF.

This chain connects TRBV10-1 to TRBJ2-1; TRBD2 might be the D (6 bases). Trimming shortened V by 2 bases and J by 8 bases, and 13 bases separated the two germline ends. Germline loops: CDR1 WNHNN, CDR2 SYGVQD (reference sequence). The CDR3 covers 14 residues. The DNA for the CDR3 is TGCGCCAGCAGTGAGCACTGGCGGGGCGATGAGCAGTTCTTC. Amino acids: CASSEHWRGDEQFF.

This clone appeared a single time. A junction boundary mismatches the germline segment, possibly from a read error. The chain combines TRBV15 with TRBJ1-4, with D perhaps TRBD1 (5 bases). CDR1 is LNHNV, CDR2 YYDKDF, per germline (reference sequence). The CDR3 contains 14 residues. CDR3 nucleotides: TGTGCCACCAGCAGAGGAGACAGTAATAAAAAACTGTTTTTT. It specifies CATSRGDSNKKLFF.

CDR3: CASSPRMIAGGPNTGELFF. Here the CDR3 DNA reads TGTGCCAGCAGCCCCCGTATGATAGCGGGGGGGCCGAACACCGGGGAGCTGTTTTTT. This chain uses TRBV7-3 with TRBJ2-2; 11 positions match TRBD2. V lost 5 bases, J lost 0 bases, and 11 bases stayed unmatched. This CDR3 is built from 19 residues. In germline, CDR1 is SGHTA, CDR2 FQGTGA.

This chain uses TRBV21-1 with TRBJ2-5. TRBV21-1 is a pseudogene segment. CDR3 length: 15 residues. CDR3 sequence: CASSMMTALQETQYF. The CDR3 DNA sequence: TGTGCCAGCAGCATGATGACCGCTTTACAAGAGACCCAGTACTTC.

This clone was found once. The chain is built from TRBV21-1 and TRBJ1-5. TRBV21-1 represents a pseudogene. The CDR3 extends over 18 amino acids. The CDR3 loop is CASSKRGSGGVSNQPQHF. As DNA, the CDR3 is TGTGCCAGCAGCAAAAGGGGGAGTGGGGGGGTCAGCAATCAGCCCCAGCATTTT.

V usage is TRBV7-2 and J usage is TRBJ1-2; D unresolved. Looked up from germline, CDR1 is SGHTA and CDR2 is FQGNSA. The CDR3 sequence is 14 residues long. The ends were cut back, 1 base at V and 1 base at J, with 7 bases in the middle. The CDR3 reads CASSLEDHNYGYTF. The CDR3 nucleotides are TGTGCCAGCAGCTTAGAAGACCATAACTATGGCTACACCTTC.

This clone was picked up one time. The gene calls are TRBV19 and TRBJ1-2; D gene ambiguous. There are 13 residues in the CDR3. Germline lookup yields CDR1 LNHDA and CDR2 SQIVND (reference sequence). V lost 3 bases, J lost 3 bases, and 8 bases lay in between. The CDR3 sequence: CASSIGSYYGYTF. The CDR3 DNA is TGTGCCAGTAGTATTGGCAGTTACTATGGCTACACCTTC.

CDR3: CASSPNPGAGYTF. CDR3 DNA sequence: TGTGCCAGCTCACCAAACCCGGGAGCTGGCTACACCTTC. The chain links TRBV18 to TRBJ1-2; D is undetermined. This CDR3 comprises 13 residues. Germline values: CDR1 KGHSH, CDR2 LQKENI. Deletions cut 2 bases from V and 7 bases from J, with 11 bases between.

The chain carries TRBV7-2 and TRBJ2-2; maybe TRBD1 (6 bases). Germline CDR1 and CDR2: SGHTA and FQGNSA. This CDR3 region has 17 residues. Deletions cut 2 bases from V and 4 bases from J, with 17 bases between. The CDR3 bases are TGTGCCAGCAGCTTATGGGGCAGGGGAGTTGGCACCGGGGAGCTGTTTTTT. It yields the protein CASSLWGRGVGTGELFF.

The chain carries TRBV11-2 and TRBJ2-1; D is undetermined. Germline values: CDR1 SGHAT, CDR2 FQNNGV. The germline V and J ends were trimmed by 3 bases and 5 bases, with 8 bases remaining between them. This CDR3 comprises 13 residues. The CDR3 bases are TGTGCCAGCAGCTTGCTTCGTCACAATGAGCAGTTCTTC. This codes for CASSLLRHNEQFF. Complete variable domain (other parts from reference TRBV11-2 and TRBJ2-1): EAGVAQSPRYKIIEKRQSVAFWCNPISGHATLYWYQQILGQGPKLLIQFQNNGVVDDSQLPKDRFSAERLKGVDSTLKIQPAKLEDSAVYLCASSLLRHNEQFFGPGTRLTVL.

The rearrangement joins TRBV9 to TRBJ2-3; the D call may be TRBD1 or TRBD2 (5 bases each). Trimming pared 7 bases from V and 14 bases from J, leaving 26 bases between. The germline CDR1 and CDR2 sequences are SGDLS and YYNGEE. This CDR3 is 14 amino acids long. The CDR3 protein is CASSWGPIQVYLYF. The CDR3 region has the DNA TGTGCCAGCTCCTGGGGACCCATCCAGGTTTATCTGTATTTT.

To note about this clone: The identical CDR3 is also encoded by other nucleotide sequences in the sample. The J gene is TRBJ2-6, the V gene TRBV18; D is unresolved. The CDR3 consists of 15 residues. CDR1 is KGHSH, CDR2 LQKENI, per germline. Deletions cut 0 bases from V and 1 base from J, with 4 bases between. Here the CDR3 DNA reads TGTGCCAGCTCACCACCGGGGTCTGGGGCCAACGTCCTGACTTTC. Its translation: CASSPPGSGANVLTF.

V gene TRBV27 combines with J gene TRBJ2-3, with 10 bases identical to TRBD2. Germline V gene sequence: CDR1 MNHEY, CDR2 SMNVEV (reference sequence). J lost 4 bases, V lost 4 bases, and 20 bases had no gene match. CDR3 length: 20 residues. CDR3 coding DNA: TGTGCCAGCAGTTCCTACAGGGGTGAGAGTAGCGGGGGGACATCAGATACGCAGTATTTT. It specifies CASSSYRGESSGGTSDTQYF.

The CDR3 loop is CASSLAAGSGNTIYF. Written as DNA, the CDR3 is TGCGCCAGCAGCTTAGCGGCCGGCTCTGGAAACACCATATATTTT. The rearrangement uses TRBV5-1 and TRBJ1-3; no definite D call. The V end lost 2 bases, the J end lost 0 bases, and 9 bases lay between the germline ends. The V gene's germline CDR1 is SGHRS and CDR2 YFSETQ. The CDR3 contains 15 residues.

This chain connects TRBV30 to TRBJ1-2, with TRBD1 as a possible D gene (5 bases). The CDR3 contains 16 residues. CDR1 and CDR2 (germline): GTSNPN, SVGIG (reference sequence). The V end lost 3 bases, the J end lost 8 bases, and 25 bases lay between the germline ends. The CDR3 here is CAWRIEARGDMRGYTF. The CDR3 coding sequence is TGTGCCTGGAGGATCGAGGCGCGGGGGGATATGCGGGGCTACACCTTC.

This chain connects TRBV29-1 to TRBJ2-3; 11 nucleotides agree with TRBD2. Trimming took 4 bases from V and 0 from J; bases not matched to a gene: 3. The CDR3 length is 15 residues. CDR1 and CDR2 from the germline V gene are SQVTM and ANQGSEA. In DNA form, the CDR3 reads TGCAGCGTTGGACTAGCGGGGTTTAGCACAGATACGCAGTATTTT. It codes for CSVGLAGFSTDTQYF.

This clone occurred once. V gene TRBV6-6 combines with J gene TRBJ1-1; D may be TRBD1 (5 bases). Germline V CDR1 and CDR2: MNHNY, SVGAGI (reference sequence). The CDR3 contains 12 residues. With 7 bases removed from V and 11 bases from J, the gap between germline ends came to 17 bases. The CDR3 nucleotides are TGTGCCAGCAATTTACTCGGGGGGATGGCTTTCTTT. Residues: CASNLLGGMAFF.

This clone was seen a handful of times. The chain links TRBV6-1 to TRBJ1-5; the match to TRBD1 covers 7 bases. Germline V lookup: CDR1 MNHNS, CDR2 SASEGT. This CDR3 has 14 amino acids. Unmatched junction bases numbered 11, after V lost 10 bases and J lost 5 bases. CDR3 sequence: CAIQGTDRYQPQHF. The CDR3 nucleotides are TGTGCCATCCAGGGGACAGACCGCTATCAGCCCCAGCATTTT.